This TCR beta chain is from a study of T-cell memory formation after mild COVID-19 (dated by TCRdb to the early 2020s). Broadly, across the study: Most TCR sequence clusters were specific to one of the two donors. Longitudinal TCRalpha and TCRbeta repertoire sequencing tracked T-cell clones expanding and contracting after mild COVID-19 in a couple of donors. Two young, previously healthy adult volunteers, one female and one male, were included in the cohort.

Broad study findings and their caveats: The detection of some responding clones in pre-infection memory suggests that pre-existing cross-reactive memory T cells joined the SARS-CoV-2 response. Contracting CD4+ clones were located mainly in the CM and EM memory subsets, whereas CD8+ clones were found to be enriched in EMRA. Only a couple of mild cases were covered in the study, and larger cohorts including severe cases with pre-infection samples were considered necessary. Clones that contracted from day 15 to 85 showed balanced CD4/CD8 phenotypes, whereas a second wave of clones that expanded from day 15 to 37 leaned towards CD4+. The second-wave clones that peaked on day 37 were not confirmed to be SARS-CoV-2 specific.

PBMCs were isolated by Ficoll-Paque density gradient centrifugation. For CDR1 and CDR2, the germline V gene (reference sequence) lists SGHNT and YYREEE. Trimming accounts for 4 bases at V and 9 bases at J, while the number of junction bases matched to no gene is 6. Spanning cysteine to phenylalanine, the CDR3 consists of 15 amino acids. The kept DNA is CDR3 alone, 45 bases in frame from the first base. The data were produced on an Illumina NovaSeq 6000. cDNA libraries for TCRalpha and TCRbeta were prepared by 5'RACE using constant-segment primers, with sample barcodes and unique molecular identifiers added. RNA was extracted from every sample with Trizol reagent. Library amplification was performed in two PCR steps, and a second sample barcode and Illumina TruSeq adapters were introduced in the second step. Sequencing of libraries was performed on an Illumina NovaSeq with 2 x 150 bp paired-end reads. Per the original workflow: Demultiplexing of reads and collapsing into UMI-guided consensus sequences were performed with migec v1.2.7. With mixcr v2.1.11, UMI consensuses were aligned to TRA and TRB V and J templates and assembled into clonotypes. A clonotype was counted as expanded or contracted only when both edgeR and NoisET called the clonotype significant, with the noise models trained on biological replicates. For edgeR calls, the cutoffs were a false discovery rate-adjusted p below 0.01 and a log2 fold-change threshold of 1. As an exploratory analysis of dynamics, max-normalized trajectories of the 1000 most abundant clonotypes were examined with PCA combined with hierarchical clustering. Separately sequenced CD4+ and CD8+ repertoires were used to assign the CD4 or CD8 phenotype of responding clones. TCRdb redid the processing of the public reads, applying fastp at Q25 and MiXCR, and retained in-frame beta chains. Rows matching on CDR3 protein sequence are summarized as one entry with the most common DNA and genes. It is TCRdb's table, rather than the study itself, that gives the V and J calls and clone size. This sample holds about 560,000 distinct CDR3 sequences; roughly 18% were observed only once. The ten largest clones add up to about 11% of the sample.

Concerning this clonotype itself: Its antigen is not yet known. Per-nucleotide qualities are absent, and no much larger clonotype sits a single base away.

This sequence uses TRBV5-4 and TRBJ2-1; a stretch of 14 junction bases matches TRBD2. Specimen: PBMCs or a T cell subset sorted from them (not recorded which). The sequence came from an adult woman who had mild COVID-19 (a few samples of this study predate the infection). The sample titles of this study are shuffled in the database, so cell type and time point are left out; the donor was told from shared clones. The CDR3 has the sequence CASSLTSGGAAEQFF. The DNA sequence is given as TGTGCCAGCAGCCTGACTAGCGGGGGGGCCGCTGAGCAGTTCTTC.